The source of this T cell receptor (beta chain) is a study of T cells in women clearing cervical HPV infection. Overall study: HLA type could not be excluded as a confounder. General study findings and limits: It is unknown whether associations predate infection; no effector/memory or HPV-specific sorting.

A note on this clone: Its target is not known. The read halts 3 residues ahead of the CDR3 end, with the missing end drawn from the germline J gene.

This CDR3 has 14 residues. Trimming took off 5 bases at V and 1 base at J, with 11 bases between the two ends. Looked up from germline, CDR1 is SSHAT and CDR2 is FNYEAQ (reference sequence). Sequenced by immunoSEQ multiplex PCR; TCRdb stores in-frame clones only, minus some. In total, the table holds 20,000 to 25,000 clones. Prevalent HPV16 infections were excluded; only incident single HPV16 infections included. HPV was found by MY09/MY11 PCR and dot-blot genotyping. The TCR sequence derives from a woman aged 18 to 75 with a cervical HPV16 infection that either progressed to CIN3+ or cleared (not recorded which). The sample consisted of blood buffy coat. This chain uses TRBV7-7 with TRBJ2-5; tentatively, D is TRBD1 (5 bases). The CDR3 region is CASSLDSLQETQYF. The covered CDR3 bases are TGTGCCAGCAGCCTCGACAGTCTCCAAGAGACC. Supplemented by reference TRBV7-7 and TRBJ2-5, the full variable domain reads GAGVSQSPRYKVTKRGQDVTLRCDPISSHATLYWYQQALGQGPEFLTYFNYEAQPDKSGLPSDRFSAERPEGSISTLTIQRTEQRDSAMYRCASSLDSLQETQYFGPGTRLLVL.